The 31 T cell receptor beta chains reported below all come from one sample, sequenced in a study of glioma-infiltrating T cells after dendritic cell vaccination. Clones were sequenced by immunoSEQ multiplex PCR, and TCRdb holds only the in-frame ones, with some missing. The table lists over 80,000 clones, over 85% of them singletons. Sequencing was performed on blood, taken before dendritic cell vaccination. Receptor source: a human donor with glioblastoma.

The J gene is TRBJ1-2, the V gene TRBV11-2, with D unresolved. Germline V gene lookup returns CDR1 SGHAT and CDR2 FQNNGV. The CDR3 runs to 15 residues. Trimming pared 0 bases from V and 2 bases from J, leaving 10 bases between. The CDR3 spells CASSLDVGVNYGYTF. The CDR3 nucleotides are TGTGCCAGCAGCTTAGATGTCGGGGTCAACTATGGCTACACCTTC. Supplemented by reference TRBV11-2 and TRBJ1-2, the full variable domain reads EAGVAQSPRYKIIEKRQSVAFWCNPISGHATLYWYQQILGQGPKLLIQFQNNGVVDDSQLPKDRFSAERLKGVDSTLKIQPAKLEDSAVYLCASSLDVGVNYGYTFGSGTRLTVV.

CDR3 sequence (DNA): TGTGCCAGTAGTACGCAGGGTGTAAATCAGCCCCAGCATTTT. Amino acid sequence: CASSTQGVNQPQHF. The chain recombines TRBV19 with TRBJ1-5, with D maybe TRBD1 (5 bases). Trimming took 4 bases from V and 4 from J, leaving 11 bases between them. Germline lookup yields CDR1 LNHDA and CDR2 SQIVND (reference sequence). This CDR3 has 14 amino acids.

The chain couples TRBV9 to TRBJ1-5; TRBD1 agrees at 10 bases. Trimming cost V 4 bases and J 0 bases; bases outside gene matches: 4. Germline V gives CDR1 SGDLS, CDR2 YYNGEE. The CDR3 has 16 amino acids. CDR3: CASSPGTGASNQPQHF. In DNA form, the CDR3 reads TGTGCCAGCAGCCCTGGGACAGGGGCTAGCAATCAGCCCCAGCATTTT.

The chain joins TRBV18 to TRBJ1-1, with 7 bases aligning to TRBD1. V was pared by 0 bases and J by 3 bases, with 4 bases of the junction left unmatched. This CDR3 is 15 amino acids long. Looked up from germline, CDR1 is KGHSH and CDR2 is LQKENI. CDR3 region: CASSPPARGYTEAFF. The CDR3 DNA is TGTGCCAGCTCACCACCGGCCAGGGGGTACACTGAAGCTTTCTTT.

A single count supports this clone. The V and J genes are TRBV5-1 and TRBJ2-2; D unclear. V lost 4 bases and J 1 base, leaving 5 bases between the germline ends. The CDR3 runs to 13 residues. Germline assignment: CDR1 SGHRS and CDR2 YFSETQ. CDR3 amino acids: CASSPGNTGELFF. DNA of the CDR3: TGCGCCAGCAGCCCCGGGAACACCGGGGAGCTGTTTTTT.

This chain joins TRBV19 and TRBJ2-1; 8 positions match TRBD1. Germline V gene sequence: CDR1 LNHDA, CDR2 SQIVND (reference sequence). CDR3 length: 13 amino acids. V trimming: 7 bases; J trimming: 7 bases; junction bases outside the gene matches: 6. CDR3 bases: TGTGCCAGTACCGGGACAGGTATGAATGAGCAGTTCTTC. It codes for CASTGTGMNEQFF.

The genes are TRBV5-8 and TRBJ2-1; 12 bases map to TRBD2. The CDR3 covers 17 residues. The ends lost 6 bases at V and 6 bases at J; junction bases unmatched: 13. Germline values: CDR1 SGHTS, CDR2 YDEGEE. CDR3 protein: CASTRRVGLAGSNEQFF. The CDR3 DNA is TGTGCCAGCACTCGGCGAGTGGGACTAGCGGGTAGCAATGAGCAGTTCTTC.

J is TRBJ1-2 and V is TRBV11-3; D is possibly TRBD1 (5 bases). This CDR3 is built from 14 residues. The germline V gene has CDR1 SGHNT and CDR2 YENEEA. V lost 2 bases, J lost 7 bases, and 14 bases lay in between. DNA for the CDR3: TGTGCCAGCAGCTTAACCAGGGTTATAGGTGGCTACACCTTC. Amino acids: CASSLTRVIGGYTF.

The rearrangement joins TRBV28 to TRBJ1-2; the match to TRBD1 covers 8 bases. The CDR3 length is 13 residues. Germline CDR1 reads MDHEN; CDR2 reads SYDVKM. V dropped 6 bases and J dropped 7; count of bases not matched to a gene: 7. This chain's CDR3 is CASSPGGRRGYTF. The CDR3, as DNA: TGTGCCAGCAGCCCAGGGGGCCGACGTGGCTACACCTTC.

J is TRBJ2-7 and V is TRBV29-1; 11 bases fit TRBD1. The CDR3 has 14 residues. In germline, CDR1 is SQVTM, CDR2 ANQGSEA. The junction had 4 bases not matched to a gene; V was cut back by 4 bases and J by 2 bases. The CDR3 sequence: CSVGPGQGAYEQYF. The CDR3, as DNA: TGCAGCGTTGGACCGGGACAGGGGGCCTACGAGCAGTACTTC.

This rearrangement joins TRBV5-1 to TRBJ1-1, with D perhaps TRBD1 (5 bases). V lost 4 bases, J lost 1 base, and 17 bases lay in between. The germline CDR1 and CDR2 sequences are SGHRS and YFSETQ. The CDR3 covers 16 residues. The CDR3 coding sequence is TGCGCCAGCAGCCCAAACGTTCAGGGCCCGAACACTGAAGCTTTCTTT. Encoded protein: CASSPNVQGPNTEAFF.

V is TRBV7-2 and J is TRBJ2-7; weak D call: TRBD1 (6 bases). The V gene lost 6 bases and the J gene lost 0 bases, with 9 bases spanning the gap. CDR1 and CDR2 from the germline V gene are SGHTA and FQGNSA. This CDR3 comprises 13 residues. The CDR3 region has the DNA TGTGCCAGCAGTGACAGGTTCTCCTACGAGCAGTACTTC. This translates into CASSDRFSYEQYF.

This clone has a single count. The chain joins TRBV2 to TRBJ2-2; D remains ambiguous. The CDR3 runs 14 residues. With 2 bases removed from V and 6 bases from J, the gap between germline ends came to 10 bases. The germline V gene encodes CDR1 SNHLY and CDR2 FYNNEI. CDR3 sequence (DNA): TGTGCCAGCAGTGAATCCAGTCCTTCCGGGGAGCTGTTTTTT. Translation: CASSESSPSGELFF.

The chain links TRBV5-1 to TRBJ1-2; 8 nucleotides match TRBD1. Trimming cost V 0 bases and J 6 bases; bases outside gene matches: 7. The germline gives CDR1 SGHRS, CDR2 YFSETQ. The CDR3 extends over 15 amino acids. CDR3: CASSLADRGPDGYTF. DNA for the CDR3: TGCGCCAGCAGCTTGGCCGACAGGGGCCCCGATGGCTACACCTTC. The variable domain in full, completed from reference TRBV5-1 and TRBJ1-2, reads KAGVTQTPRYLIKTRGQQVTLSCSPISGHRSVSWYQQTPGQGLQFLFEYFSETQRNKGNFPGRFSGRQFSNSRSEMNVSTLELGDSALYLCASSLADRGPDGYTFGSGTRLTVV.

The V gene is TRBV30, the J gene TRBJ1-2; perhaps TRBD1 as D (5 bases). The CDR3 spans 14 residues. Germline loops: CDR1 GTSNPN, CDR2 SVGIG (reference sequence). V was pared by 3 bases and J by 8 bases, with 19 bases between. CDR3 sequence: CAWRQILQGGGYTF. The CDR3 nucleotides are TGTGCCTGGAGGCAGATACTCCAGGGAGGCGGCTACACCTTC.

The V gene is TRBV4-1, the J gene TRBJ2-4; tentative D call: TRBD2 (6 bases). This CDR3 spans 17 amino acids. Germline CDR1 MGHRA, CDR2 YSYEKL. Trimming took off 1 base at V and 0 bases at J, with 13 bases between the two ends. The CDR3 loop reads CASSQGEEIIAKNIQYF. The CDR3 region has the DNA TGCGCCAGCAGCCAAGGGGAGGAGATAATAGCCAAAAACATTCAGTACTTC.

This sequence joins TRBV4-1 and TRBJ2-1; D gene uncertain. Per the germline V gene, CDR1 is MGHRA and CDR2 is YSYEKL. The CDR3 has 15 amino acids. Trimming shortened V by 1 base and J by 8 bases, and 15 bases separated the two germline ends. Here the CDR3 reads CASSQVVAITDEQFF. The DNA for the CDR3 is TGCGCCAGCAGCCAAGTGGTAGCTATAACGGATGAGCAGTTCTTC.

In its sample, this clone was seen once. The chain uses TRBV30 and TRBJ1-5; 9 bases align to TRBD1. The CDR3 contains 14 residues. The germline gives CDR1 GTSNPN, CDR2 SVGIG (reference sequence). V gave up 0 bases and J gave up 8 bases; unmatched junction bases: 5. DNA for the CDR3: TGTGCCTGGAGTGTAACAGGGGGCTTAGAGCCCCAGCATTTT. The encoded protein is CAWSVTGGLEPQHF.

The chain recombines TRBV5-1 with TRBJ1-1; D is undetermined. The CDR3 has 13 amino acids. The germline V gene has CDR1 SGHRS and CDR2 YFSETQ. V was shortened by 4 bases and J by 0 bases, with 7 bases between the two germline ends. The chain's CDR3 is CASSPALNTEAFF. The CDR3 DNA is TGCGCCAGCAGCCCCGCGCTGAACACTGAAGCTTTCTTT.

The rearrangement joins TRBV11-2 to TRBJ1-1; 7 bases fit TRBD1. CDR1 is SGHAT, CDR2 FQNNGV, per germline. Trimming at V came to 3 bases and at J to 3 bases, leaving 4 bases not matched to a gene. The CDR3 extends over 14 amino acids. Here the CDR3 reads CASSFTGVDTEAFF. The DNA of the CDR3 is TGTGCCAGCAGCTTTACAGGGGTCGACACTGAAGCTTTCTTT.

The rearrangement uses TRBV18 and TRBJ1-2; TRBD1 aligns across 8 bases. Germline values: CDR1 KGHSH, CDR2 LQKENI. This CDR3 spans 14 amino acids. The trim removed 3 bases at V and 8 bases at J, leaving 8 bases unmatched. The CDR3 sequence: CASSPATGGKGYTF. CDR3 sequence (DNA): TGTGCCAGCTCACCGGCAACAGGGGGGAAAGGCTACACCTTC. Complete variable domain (other parts from reference TRBV18 and TRBJ1-2): NAGVMQNPRHLVRRRGQEARLRCSPMKGHSHVYWYRQLPEEGLKFMVYLQKENIIDESGMPKERFSAEFPKEGPSILRIQQVVRGDSAAYFCASSPATGGKGYTFGSGTRLTVV.

In this sample, this clone turned up once. V gene TRBV29-1 combines with J gene TRBJ2-7, with 8 nucleotides matching TRBD1. CDR3 length: 14 residues. Trimming at V came to 5 bases and at J to 1 base, leaving 7 bases not matched to a gene. Germline V gene sequence: CDR1 SQVTM, CDR2 ANQGSEA. CDR3 residues: CSVRTGSISYEQYF. CDR3 nucleotide sequence: TGCAGCGTTAGGACAGGGAGCATATCCTACGAGCAGTACTTC.

The chain is built from TRBV5-1 and TRBJ1-1; D gene uncertain. The V end lost 2 bases, the J end lost 3 bases, and 8 bases lay between the germline ends. Germline V CDR1 and CDR2: SGHRS, YFSETQ. The CDR3 extends over 13 amino acids. CDR3 DNA: TGCGCCAGCAGCTTATCATCCCACACTGAAGCTTTCTTT. Encoded protein: CASSLSSHTEAFF.

In this sample, this clone turned up once. This chain links TRBV6-1 with TRBJ2-2; the D gene is possibly TRBD1 (5 bases). Deletions cut 4 bases from V and 5 bases from J, with 11 bases between. The CDR3 sequence is 14 residues long. Looked up from germline, CDR1 is MNHNS and CDR2 is SASEGT. CDR3 coding DNA: TGTGCCAGCAGTGGTGGTCAGGGAACCGGGGAGCTGTTTTTT. Translating it yields CASSGGQGTGELFF.

This clone appeared once. CDR3 nucleotides: TGTGCCAGCAGCCAATCCACAGATACGCAGTATTTT. This codes for CASSQSTDTQYF. This chain uses TRBV5-6 with TRBJ2-3; D uncertain. The CDR3 runs 12 residues. V gave up 4 bases and J gave up 2 bases, with 5 bases separating them. The germline V gene encodes CDR1 SGHDT and CDR2 YYEEEE. The variable domain in full, completed from reference TRBV5-6 and TRBJ2-3, reads DAGVTQSPTHLIKTRGQQVTLRCSPKSGHDTVSWYQQALGQGPQFIFQYYEEEERQRGNFPDRFSGHQFPNYSSELNVNALLLGDSALYLCASSQSTDTQYFGPGTRLTVL.

The chain uses TRBV6-6 and TRBJ1-3, with D perhaps matching TRBD1 (6 bases). This CDR3 has 15 residues. V lost 6 bases to trimming and J lost 2 bases, with 14 bases between them. Germline CDR1 is MNHNY and CDR2 is SVGAGI (reference sequence). In DNA form, the CDR3 reads TGTGCCAGCAGCTACGGGTCAGGGGCTGGAAACACCATATATTTT. Translated, it gives CASSYGSGAGNTIYF.

About this clone itself: Other DNA sequences of this sample code for an identical CDR3. CDR3: CASRATGGHSPLHF. The DNA of the CDR3 is TGTGCCAGTAGGGCGACAGGGGGTCATTCACCCCTCCACTTT. The gene calls are TRBV19 and TRBJ1-6, with 9 bases lining up with TRBD1. The CDR3 totals 14 residues. V lost 6 bases to trimming and J lost 8 bases; unmatched junction nucleotides: 5. CDR1 is LNHDA and CDR2 is SQIVND in the germline V gene (reference sequence).

The V and J genes are TRBV5-1 and TRBJ2-1; D not certain. The V end lost 0 bases, the J end lost 0 bases, and 4 bases lay between the germline ends. From germline, CDR1 is SGHRS and CDR2 YFSETQ. This CDR3 spans 14 amino acids. The CDR3 DNA is TGCGCCAGCAGCTTGGATATCTCCTACAATGAGCAGTTCTTC. Translating gives CASSLDISYNEQFF.

This clone is a singleton in its sample. The CDR3 is CASSLGTGDRGNYGYTF. CDR3 coding DNA: TGCGCCAGCAGCTTAGGAACCGGGGACAGGGGCAACTATGGCTACACCTTC. This sequence joins TRBV5-1 and TRBJ1-2; 10 bases line up with TRBD1. CDR1 is SGHRS and CDR2 is YFSETQ in the germline V gene. The CDR3 runs to 17 residues. V trimming: 2 bases; J trimming: 2 bases; junction bases outside the gene matches: 9.

The chain carries TRBV13 and TRBJ2-7; TRBD2 matches 8 bases. The CDR3 contains 16 residues. V shed 4 bases, J shed 0 bases, and the junction held 8 bases outside the gene matches. The germline gives CDR1 PRHDT, CDR2 FYEKMQ (reference sequence). The CDR3 is CASSWGNGRDSYEQYF. The CDR3 region has the DNA TGTGCCAGCAGCTGGGGGAACGGGAGGGACTCCTACGAGCAGTACTTC.

This clone was seen only a few times. The chain carries TRBV7-8 and TRBJ1-5; no reliable D call. There are 16 residues in the CDR3. The V gene's germline CDR1 is SGHVS and CDR2 FQNEAQ. Trimming shortened V by 1 base and J by 1 base, and 11 bases separated the two germline ends. CDR3 loop: CASSLGPRGSNQPQHF. The DNA for the CDR3 is TGTGCCAGCAGCTTAGGTCCTCGAGGGAGCAATCAGCCCCAGCATTTT. Full variable domain (outside the CDR3, taken from reference TRBV7-8 and TRBJ1-5): GAGVSQSPRYKVAKRGQDVALRCDPISGHVSLFWYQQALGQGPEFLTYFQNEAQLDKSGLPSDRFFAERPEGSVSTLKIQRTQQEDSAVYLCASSLGPRGSNQPQHFGDGTRLSIL.